The source of this T cell receptor beta chain is a study of shared clonotypes between healthy human individuals (dated by TCRdb to 2020 to 2021). For the wider study: A couple of women and three men aged 18 to 49 years were included in the cohort. For each donor, CD4 naive and CD4 memory were each run on three plates, CD8 naive on two plates, and CD8 memory on one plate. Blood TCR repertoires of about five healthy adults were deeply sequenced to estimate repertoire size and the extent of clonotype sharing between individuals. To increase sequencing depth and limit assay-specific biases, different laboratories used diverse techniques to prepare libraries and sequence TCR repertoires. Each donor's leukapheresis produced roughly between roughly 0.9 and 9 billion PBMCs. General study outcomes and caveats: Rarefaction of sorted-subset datasets indicated incomplete sequencing despite the large sequencing depth. Estimated clonotype richness was generally larger for naive than for memory subsets. The genetic and exposure-history diversity represented was limited by the small number of donors. Pairwise subsampling led to the expectation that sequencing depth would affect the degree of clonotype sharing among donors. Across several donors, approximately 4.6% of naive CD4, over 3% of naive CD8, about 2% of memory CD4, and over 0.35% of memory CD8 clonotypes were shared. Sampling was limited to blood, and TCR repertoires in tissue likely differ from TCR repertoires in blood. Clonotypes shared by all four sorted-subset donors showed higher generation probabilities than non-shared clonotypes.

Healthy HIV-negative adults with no recently reported acute infections or vaccinations were included as donors. Only Caucasian adults living in Nashville, Tennessee, USA were represented among the donors. CD4+ T cells were enriched by magnetic negative selection; naive cells were then positively selected on CD45RA, and the negative fraction formed the memory subset. Blood was collected by leukapheresis, and PBMCs were isolated by Ficoll-Histopaque density gradient centrifugation and then cryopreserved in liquid nitrogen vapor phase. Analytical flow cytometry was used to check the purity and quantity of every magnetically sorted T cell population. Genomic DNA was isolated from each sorted fraction and quantified by UV absorbance on a Nanodrop 2000c. Here V drops 3 bases and J drops 2 bases, and the junction holds 5 bases not matched to any gene. From the germline V gene, CDR1 is SGDLS and CDR2 is YYNGEE. The CDR3 sequence holds 15 residues, the cysteine and phenylalanine included. CDR3 DNA only is kept here, 45 bases in frame from base 1.

A remark on this clone: No antigen is known for it. No much larger clonotype is one base removed from it; base qualities were not supplied.

TCR CDR3 regions were amplified from genomic DNA by multiplex PCR using the deep immunoSEQ assay. Extracted genomic DNA from each cell subset was distributed evenly across all wells of several immunoSEQ 96-well plates, and each plate was treated as a replicate. For sorted subsets, about 200 ng genomic DNA, equal to 30,000 to 35,000 T cell genomes, was loaded into each replicate PCR. Purified libraries were measured with a Qubit 3.0 fluorometer, size-checked on a Bioanalyzer 2100, and measured again with the KAPA Library Quantification kit. A separate single-read 150-cycle Illumina NextSeq 550 flow cell was used to sequence each immunoSEQ 96-well plate. The study's processing was this. Because the immunoSEQ output held only junctional sequences and lacked quality scores, the filtering could not match the filtering applied to full-length reads. Sequences were annotated with PyIR, a Python wrapper for IgBLAST v1.9, and V/J genes and CDR3 were assigned using IMGT germline references. Any read was removed if the V/J assignment was weak (E-value above 1e-6), the CDR3 was missing, or the read contained stop codons, out-of-frame junctions, or ambiguous translated residues. V3J clonotypes were defined as sequences sharing an identical inferred V gene, J gene, and CDR3 amino acid sequence. To compute the percentage overlap between repertoires, the number of shared unique clonotypes was divided by the size of the smaller repertoire. Repertoire richness was assessed with RTK rarefaction, the Chao1 estimator, and Recon v2.1 estimates of unobserved clonotypes. For all TCRbeta clonotypes obtained by the gDNA method from a few donors, generation probabilities were computed with OLGA. TCRdb stores this immuneACCESS table with in-frame sequences only. Part of the clones is absent; in the studies checked, under half of the shortfall reflects unresolved V genes, and no reason is known for the rest. The D gene and trimming were derived from the DNA, and the V and J assignments and clone size from that table. Present in this sample are roughly 2,300,000 clones, 85% to 95% of which were seen just once. The biggest ten clones account for 0.37% of the sample.

Sequencing was done on a sample of naive CD4+ T cells from PBMCs. The meaning of the sample's cell subset or site label: CD45RA+ positively selected. Here the chain combines TRBV9 and TRBJ2-3; 8 central bases correspond to TRBD2. The clonotype comes from a young man in good health. Some clones in this sample may be carry-over from other donors' samples. The CDR3 reads CASSGSGTDTDTQYF. The nucleotides read TGTGCCAGCAGCGGTAGCGGGACTGACACAGATACGCAGTATTTT.